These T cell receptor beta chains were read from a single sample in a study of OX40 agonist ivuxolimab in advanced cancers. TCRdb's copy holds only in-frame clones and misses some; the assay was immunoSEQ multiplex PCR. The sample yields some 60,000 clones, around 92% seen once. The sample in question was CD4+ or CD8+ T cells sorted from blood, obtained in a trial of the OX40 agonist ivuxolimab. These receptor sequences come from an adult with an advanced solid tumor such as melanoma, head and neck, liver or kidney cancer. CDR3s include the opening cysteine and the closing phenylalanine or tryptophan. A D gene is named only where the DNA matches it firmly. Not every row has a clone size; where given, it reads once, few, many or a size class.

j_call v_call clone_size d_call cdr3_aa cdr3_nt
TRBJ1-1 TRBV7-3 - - CASSFSGLGSTEAFF TGTGCCAGCAGCTTCTCGGGGTTAGGAAGCACTGAAGCTTTCTTT
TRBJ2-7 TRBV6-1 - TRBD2 CASRAPGGYYEQYF TGTGCCAGCAGGGCCCCGGGAGGGTACTACGAGCAGTACTTC
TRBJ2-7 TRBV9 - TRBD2 CASSPRGASGSYEQYF TGTGCCAGCAGCCCTCGCGGGGCTAGCGGGAGCTACGAGCAGTACTTC
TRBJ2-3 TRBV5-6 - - CASSLEDTQYF TGTGCCAGCAGCTTGGAAGATACGCAGTATTTT
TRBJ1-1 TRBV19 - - CASTLAGNTEAFF TGTGCCAGTACCTTGGCCGGGAACACTGAAGCTTTCTTT
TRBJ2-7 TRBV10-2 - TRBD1 CASREYRGSNEQYF TGCGCCAGCAGGGAATACAGGGGGTCAAACGAGCAGTACTTC
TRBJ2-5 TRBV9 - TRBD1 CASSDEPGGQETQYF TGTGCCAGCAGCGATGAACCAGGGGGCCAAGAGACCCAGTACTTC
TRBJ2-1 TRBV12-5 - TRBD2 CASGTPGGTEQFF TGTGCTAGTGGAACTCCGGGGGGAACCGAGCAGTTCTTC
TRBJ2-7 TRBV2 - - CASSEANGRISYEQYF TGTGCCAGCAGTGAAGCGAACGGACGGATTTCCTACGAGCAGTACTTC
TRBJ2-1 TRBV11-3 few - CASSPRGREHYNEQFF TGTGCCAGCAGCCCCCGGGGGCGGGAGCACTACAATGAGCAGTTCTTC
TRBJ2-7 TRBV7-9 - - CASSPRGGDSYEQYF TGTGCCAGCAGCCCCAGGGGTGGGGACTCCTACGAGCAGTACTTC
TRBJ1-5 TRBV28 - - CASLPDGNQPQHF TGTGCCAGCCTCCCAGATGGCAATCAGCCCCAGCATTTT
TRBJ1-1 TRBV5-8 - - CASSLYSGSGTEAFF TGTGCCAGCAGCTTGTACTCAGGGAGTGGCACTGAAGCTTTCTTT
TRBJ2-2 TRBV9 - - CASSTRGGTLNTGELFF TGTGCCAGCAGCACCAGGGGCGGGACCTTGAACACCGGGGAGCTGTTTTTT
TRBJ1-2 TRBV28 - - CASSLFGEASYGYTF TGTGCCAGCAGTTTATTCGGCGAGGCGAGCTATGGCTACACCTTC
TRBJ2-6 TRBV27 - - CASSLGSSGANVLTF TGTGCCAGCAGTTTAGGGTCCTCTGGGGCCAACGTCCTGACTTTC
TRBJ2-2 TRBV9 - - CASSVDLQGRDTGELFF TGTGCCAGCAGCGTAGATTTGCAGGGGAGAGACACCGGGGAGCTGTTTTTT
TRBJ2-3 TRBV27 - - CASKPGLGGTDTQYF TGTGCCAGCAAACCCGGGCTAGGGGGCACAGATACGCAGTATTTT
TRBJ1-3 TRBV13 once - CASSFLQDPTRGVGTIYF TGTGCCAGCAGCTTCCTACAGGACCCGACAAGGGGCGTCGGCACCATATATTTT
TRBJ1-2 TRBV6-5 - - CASSYVNRADGYTF TGTGCCAGCAGTTACGTCAATAGGGCGGATGGCTACACCTTC
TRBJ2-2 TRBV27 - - CAAAGSGELFF TGTGCAGCCGCGGGATCCGGGGAGCTGTTTTTT
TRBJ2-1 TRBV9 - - CASSVEGLSSYNEQFF TGTGCCAGCAGCGTAGAGGGACTGAGCTCCTACAATGAGCAGTTCTTC
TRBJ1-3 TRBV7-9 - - CASRILGDTIYF TGTGCCAGCAGAATTCTAGGGGACACCATATATTTT
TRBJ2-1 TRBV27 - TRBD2 CASSLGAGRWNEQFF TGTGCCAGCAGTTTGGGAGCGGGAAGGTGGAATGAGCAGTTCTTC
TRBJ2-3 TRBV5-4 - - CASSLPGVTDTQYF TGTGCCAGCAGCTTGCCGGGGGTAACAGATACGCAGTATTTT
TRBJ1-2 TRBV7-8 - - CASSLEGRYTF TGTGCCAGCAGCTTAGAGGGGCGCTACACCTTC
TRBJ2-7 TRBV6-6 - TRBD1 CASSVSGTGGAYEQYF TGTGCCAGCAGTGTATCCGGGACAGGGGGCGCCTACGAGCAGTACTTC
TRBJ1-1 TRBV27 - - CASSPIPGYTEAFF TGTGCCAGCAGTCCCATCCCCGGGTACACTGAAGCTTTCTTT
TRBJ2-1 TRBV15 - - CATSRRPGETGNEQFF TGTGCCACCAGCCGCAGGCCGGGAGAGACTGGGAATGAGCAGTTCTTC
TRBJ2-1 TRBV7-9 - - CASSQGGYNEQFF TGTGCCAGCAGCCAAGGAGGGTACAATGAGCAGTTCTTC
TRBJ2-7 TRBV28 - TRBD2 CASREGLAGRIYEQYF TGTGCCAGCAGAGAGGGACTAGCGGGGCGGATCTACGAGCAGTACTTC
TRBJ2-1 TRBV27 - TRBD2 CASSLGTSGRAGQFF TGTGCCAGCAGTCTCGGGACTAGCGGGAGGGCCGGGCAGTTCTTC
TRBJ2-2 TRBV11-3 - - CASSLVPEGTTGELFF TGTGCCAGCAGCTTAGTCCCCGAGGGGACCACCGGGGAGCTGTTTTTT
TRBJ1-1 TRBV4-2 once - CASSPRPPTALNTEAFF TGTGCCAGCAGCCCCCGGCCCCCGACAGCATTGAACACTGAAGCTTTCTTT
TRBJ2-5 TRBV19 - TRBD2 CASSSQPTSDLEETQYF TGTGCCAGTAGTTCCCAACCGACTAGCGACTTAGAAGAGACCCAGTACTTC
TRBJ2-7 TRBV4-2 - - CASSSKAYEQYF TGTGCCAGCAGCTCCAAGGCCTACGAGCAGTACTTC
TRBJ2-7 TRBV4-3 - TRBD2 CASSPDAGGSSYEQYF TGCGCCAGCAGCCCGGATGCGGGAGGGAGCTCCTACGAGCAGTACTTC
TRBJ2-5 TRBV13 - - CASSLGMTPWETQYF TGTGCCAGCAGCTTAGGGATGACTCCCTGGGAGACCCAGTACTTC
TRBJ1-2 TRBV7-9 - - CASSPPTGLYGYTF TGTGCCAGCAGCCCCCCGACCGGGCTTTACGGCTACACCTTC
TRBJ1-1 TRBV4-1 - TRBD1 CASSQPGTDPNTEAFF TGCGCCAGCAGCCAACCCGGGACAGACCCCAACACTGAAGCTTTCTTT
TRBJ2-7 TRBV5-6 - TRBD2 CASSFPLAASYEQYF TGTGCCAGCAGCTTCCCTCTAGCGGCCTCCTACGAGCAGTACTTC
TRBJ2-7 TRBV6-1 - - CASSDTGLFPYEQYF TGTGCCAGCAGCGATACGGGACTTTTCCCCTACGAGCAGTACTTC
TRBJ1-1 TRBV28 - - CASRPRVNTEAFF TGTGCCAGCAGACCCAGGGTTAACACTGAAGCTTTCTTT
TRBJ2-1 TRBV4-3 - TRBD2 CASSQTSGRTLFEQFF TGCGCCAGCAGCCAGACTAGCGGGAGGACCCTGTTTGAGCAGTTCTTC
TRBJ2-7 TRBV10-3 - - CAISETAGYEQYF TGTGCCATCAGTGAGACTGCGGGCTACGAGCAGTACTTC
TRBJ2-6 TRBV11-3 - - CASSLWGDLWANVLTF TGTGCCAGCAGCCTGTGGGGGGATCTCTGGGCCAACGTCCTGACTTTC
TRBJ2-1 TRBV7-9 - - CASSLVSGYNEQFF TGTGCCAGCAGCTTAGTATCAGGCTACAATGAGCAGTTCTTC
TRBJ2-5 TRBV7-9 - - CASSLASVYQETQYF TGTGCCAGCAGCTTAGCTAGCGTCTACCAAGAGACCCAGTACTTC